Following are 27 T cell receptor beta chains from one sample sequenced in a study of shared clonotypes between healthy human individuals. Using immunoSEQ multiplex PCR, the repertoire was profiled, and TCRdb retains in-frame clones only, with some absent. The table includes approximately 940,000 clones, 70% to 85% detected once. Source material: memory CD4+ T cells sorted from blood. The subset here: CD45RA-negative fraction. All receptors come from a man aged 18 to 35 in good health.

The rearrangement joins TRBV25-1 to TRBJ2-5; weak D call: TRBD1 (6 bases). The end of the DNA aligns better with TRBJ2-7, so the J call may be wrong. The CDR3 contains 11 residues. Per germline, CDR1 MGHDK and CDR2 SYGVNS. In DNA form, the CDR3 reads TGTGCCAGCTTACAGGGCTACGAGCAGTACTTC. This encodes CASLQGYEQYF.

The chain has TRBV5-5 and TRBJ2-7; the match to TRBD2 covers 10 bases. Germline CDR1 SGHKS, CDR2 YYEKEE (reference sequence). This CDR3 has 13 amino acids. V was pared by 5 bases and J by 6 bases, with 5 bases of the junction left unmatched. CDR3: CASRMGLATEQYF. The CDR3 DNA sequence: TGTGCCAGCAGGATGGGACTAGCGACCGAGCAGTACTTC.

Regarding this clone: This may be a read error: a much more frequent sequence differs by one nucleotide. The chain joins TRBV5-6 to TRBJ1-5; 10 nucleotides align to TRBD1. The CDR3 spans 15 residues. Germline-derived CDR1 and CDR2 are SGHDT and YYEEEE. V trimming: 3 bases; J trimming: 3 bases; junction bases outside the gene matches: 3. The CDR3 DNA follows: TGTGCCAGCAGCTCCGGGACAGGGGTCAATCAGCCCCAGCATTTT. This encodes CASSSGTGVNQPQHF.

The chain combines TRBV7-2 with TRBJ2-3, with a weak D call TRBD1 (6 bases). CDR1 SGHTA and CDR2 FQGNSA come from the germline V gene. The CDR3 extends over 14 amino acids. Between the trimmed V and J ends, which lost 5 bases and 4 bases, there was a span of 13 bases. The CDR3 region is CASSPDRYADTQYF. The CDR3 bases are TGTGCCAGCAGCCCCGACAGGTACGCAGATACGCAGTATTTT.

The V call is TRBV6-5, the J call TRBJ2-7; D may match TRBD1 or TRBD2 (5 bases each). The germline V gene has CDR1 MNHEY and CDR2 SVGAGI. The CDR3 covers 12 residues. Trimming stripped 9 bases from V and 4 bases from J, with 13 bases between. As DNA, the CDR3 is TGTGCCAGTGGGACCAACCGATACGAGCAGTACTTC. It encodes CASGTNRYEQYF.

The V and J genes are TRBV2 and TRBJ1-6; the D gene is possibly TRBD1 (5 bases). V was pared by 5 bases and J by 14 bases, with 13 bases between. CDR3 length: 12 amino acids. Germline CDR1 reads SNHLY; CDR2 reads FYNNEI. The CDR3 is CASSSRGVTLHF. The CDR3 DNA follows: TGTGCCAGCAGTTCTAGAGGGGTAACCCTCCACTTT.

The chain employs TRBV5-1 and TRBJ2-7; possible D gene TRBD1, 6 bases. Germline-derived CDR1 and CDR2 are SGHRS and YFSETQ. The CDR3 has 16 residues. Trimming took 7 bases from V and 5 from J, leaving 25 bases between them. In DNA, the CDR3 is TGCGCCAGCCTAAGTCGGTTTTGGACAGCCAGGGACGAGCAGTACTTC. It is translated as CASLSRFWTARDEQYF.

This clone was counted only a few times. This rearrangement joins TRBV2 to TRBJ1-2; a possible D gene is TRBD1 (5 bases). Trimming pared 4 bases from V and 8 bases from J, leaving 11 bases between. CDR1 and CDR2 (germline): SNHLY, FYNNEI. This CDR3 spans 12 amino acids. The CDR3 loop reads CASSAGLNGYTF. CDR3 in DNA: TGTGCCAGCAGTGCGGGACTTAACGGCTACACCTTC.

The CDR3 nucleotides read TGTGCCAGCCGTAGGAGGGGGCAAGATAGCAATCAGCCCCAGCATTTT. This encodes CASRRRGQDSNQPQHF. The chain couples TRBV6-6 to TRBJ1-5; 7 positions agree with TRBD1. The CDR3 covers 16 residues. After removal of 8 bases from V and 0 bases from J, the junction contained 10 bases not matched to a gene. CDR1 and CDR2 from the germline V gene are MNHNY and SVGAGI (reference sequence).

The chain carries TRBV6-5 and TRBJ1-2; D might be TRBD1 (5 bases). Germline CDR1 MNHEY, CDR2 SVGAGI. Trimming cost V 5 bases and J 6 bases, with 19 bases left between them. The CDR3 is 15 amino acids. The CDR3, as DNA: TGTGCCAGCAGTCCTCTCGGACTCCCAGGGAATGGCTACACCTTC. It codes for CASSPLGLPGNGYTF.

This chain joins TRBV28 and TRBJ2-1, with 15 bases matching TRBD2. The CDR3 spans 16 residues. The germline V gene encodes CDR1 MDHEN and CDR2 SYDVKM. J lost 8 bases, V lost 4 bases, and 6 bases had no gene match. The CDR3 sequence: CASSYGLAGGQDEQFF. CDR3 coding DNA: TGTGCCAGCAGTTACGGACTAGCGGGGGGGCAGGATGAGCAGTTCTTC.

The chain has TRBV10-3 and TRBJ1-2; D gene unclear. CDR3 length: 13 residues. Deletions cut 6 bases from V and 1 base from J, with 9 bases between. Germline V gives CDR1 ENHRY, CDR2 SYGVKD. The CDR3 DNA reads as TGTGCCATCAGCCCGCGGGGTAACTATGGCTACACCTTC. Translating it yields CAISPRGNYGYTF.

CDR3 sequence reads: CASSSQGLAGAAQYF. CDR3 sequence (DNA): TGTGCCAGCAGCTCTCAGGGACTAGCGGGGGCAGCCCAGTACTTC. V usage is TRBV5-5 and J usage is TRBJ2-5; 14 nucleotides align to TRBD2. Germline loops: CDR1 SGHKS, CDR2 YYEKEE (reference sequence). V lost 3 bases, J lost 9 bases, and 7 bases stayed unmatched. This CDR3 has 15 residues. The entire variable domain, with the rest obtained from reference TRBV5-5 and TRBJ2-5, is as follows: DAGVTQSPTHLIKTRGQQVTLRCSPISGHKSVSWYQQVLGQGPQFIFQYYEKEERGRGNFPDRFSARQFPNYSSELNVNALLLGDSALYLCASSSQGLAGAAQYFGPGTRLLVL.

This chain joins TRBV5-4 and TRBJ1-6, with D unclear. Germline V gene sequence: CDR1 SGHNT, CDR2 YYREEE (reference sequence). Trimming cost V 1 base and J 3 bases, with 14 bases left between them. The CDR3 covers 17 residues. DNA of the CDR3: TGTGCCAGCAGCTTGTCGGGGTCGTCCTACTATAATTCACCCCTCCACTTT. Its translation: CASSLSGSSYYNSPLHF.

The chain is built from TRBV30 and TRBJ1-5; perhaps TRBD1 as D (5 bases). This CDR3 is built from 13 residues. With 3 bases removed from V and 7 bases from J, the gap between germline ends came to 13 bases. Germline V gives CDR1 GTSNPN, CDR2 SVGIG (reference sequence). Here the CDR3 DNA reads TGTGCCTGGAGCCTAAGCGAGGGGCAGCCCCAGCATTTT. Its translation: CAWSLSEGQPQHF.

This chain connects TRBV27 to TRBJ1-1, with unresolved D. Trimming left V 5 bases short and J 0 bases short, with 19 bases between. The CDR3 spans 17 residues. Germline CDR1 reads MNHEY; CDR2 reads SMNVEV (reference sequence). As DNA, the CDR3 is TGTGCCAGCAGTCTTAACTTGGTATCCGTTATGAACACTGAAGCTTTCTTT. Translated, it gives CASSLNLVSVMNTEAFF.

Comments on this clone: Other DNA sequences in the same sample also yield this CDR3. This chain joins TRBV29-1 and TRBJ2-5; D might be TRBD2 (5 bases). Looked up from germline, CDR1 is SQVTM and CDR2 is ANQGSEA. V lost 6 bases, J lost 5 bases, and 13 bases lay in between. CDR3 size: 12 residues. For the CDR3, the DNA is TGCAGCGTCGTACCCGGCGGGGAGACCCAGTACTTC. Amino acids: CSVVPGGETQYF.

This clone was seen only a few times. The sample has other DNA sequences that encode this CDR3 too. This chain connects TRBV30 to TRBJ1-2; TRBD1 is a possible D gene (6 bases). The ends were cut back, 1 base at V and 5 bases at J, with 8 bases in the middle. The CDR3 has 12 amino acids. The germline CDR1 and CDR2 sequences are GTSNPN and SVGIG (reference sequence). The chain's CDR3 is CAWSGGTYGYTF. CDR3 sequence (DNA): TGTGCCTGGAGTGGGGGGACATATGGCTACACCTTC.

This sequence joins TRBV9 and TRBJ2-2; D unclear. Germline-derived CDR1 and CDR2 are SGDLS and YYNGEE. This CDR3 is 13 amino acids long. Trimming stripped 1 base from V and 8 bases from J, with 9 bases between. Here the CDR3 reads CASSVNTLGELFF. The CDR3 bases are TGTGCCAGCAGCGTAAATACACTGGGGGAGCTGTTTTTT.

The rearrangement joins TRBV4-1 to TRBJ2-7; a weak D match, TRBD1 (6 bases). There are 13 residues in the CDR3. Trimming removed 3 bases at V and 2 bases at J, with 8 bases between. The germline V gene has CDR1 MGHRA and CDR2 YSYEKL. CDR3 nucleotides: TGCGCCAGCAGCCAGAACAGGGCCTACGAGCAGTACTTC. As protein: CASSQNRAYEQYF.

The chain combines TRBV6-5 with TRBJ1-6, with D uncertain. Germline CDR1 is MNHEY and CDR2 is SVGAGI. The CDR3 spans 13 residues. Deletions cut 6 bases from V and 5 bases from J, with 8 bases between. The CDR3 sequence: CASSRQNNSPLHF. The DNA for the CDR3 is TGTGCCAGCAGCAGGCAGAATAATTCACCCCTCCACTTT.

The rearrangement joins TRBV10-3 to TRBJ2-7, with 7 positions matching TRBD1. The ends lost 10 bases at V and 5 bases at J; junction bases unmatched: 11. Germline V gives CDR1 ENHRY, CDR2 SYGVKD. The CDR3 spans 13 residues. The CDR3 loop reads CATSGQRGDEQYF. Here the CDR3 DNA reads TGTGCCACCTCGGGACAGCGCGGCGACGAGCAGTACTTC.

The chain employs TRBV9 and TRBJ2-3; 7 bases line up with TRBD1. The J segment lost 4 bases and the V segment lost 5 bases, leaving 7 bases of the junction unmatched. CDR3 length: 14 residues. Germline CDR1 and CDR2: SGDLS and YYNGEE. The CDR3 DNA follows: TGTGCCAGCAGTCGACAGGGATGGGCAGATACGCAGTATTTT. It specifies CASSRQGWADTQYF.

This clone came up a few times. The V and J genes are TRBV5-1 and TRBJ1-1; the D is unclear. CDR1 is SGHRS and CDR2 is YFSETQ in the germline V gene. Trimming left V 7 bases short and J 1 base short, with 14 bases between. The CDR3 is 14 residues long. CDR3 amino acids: CASSPQVTNTEAFF. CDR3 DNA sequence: TGCGCCAGCTCGCCCCAGGTTACGAACACTGAAGCTTTCTTT.

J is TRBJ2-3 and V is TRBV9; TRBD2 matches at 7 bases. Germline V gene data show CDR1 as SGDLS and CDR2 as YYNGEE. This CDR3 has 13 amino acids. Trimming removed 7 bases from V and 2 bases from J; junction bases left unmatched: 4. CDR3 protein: CASSSGYTDTQYF. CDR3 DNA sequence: TGTGCCAGCTCTAGCGGCTACACAGATACGCAGTATTTT.

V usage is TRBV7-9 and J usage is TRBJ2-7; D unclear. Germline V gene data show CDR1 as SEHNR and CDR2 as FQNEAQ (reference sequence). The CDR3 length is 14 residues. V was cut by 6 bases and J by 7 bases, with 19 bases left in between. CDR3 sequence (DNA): TGTGCCAGCAGACCCGGTTCGGGTTTAAGTGAGCAGTACTTC. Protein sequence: CASRPGSGLSEQYF.

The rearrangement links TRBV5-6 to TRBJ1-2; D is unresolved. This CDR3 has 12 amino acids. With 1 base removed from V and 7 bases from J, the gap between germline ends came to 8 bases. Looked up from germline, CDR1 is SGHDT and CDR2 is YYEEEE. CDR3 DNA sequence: TGTGCCAGCAGCTTGAAGACCCTTGGCTACACCTTC. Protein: CASSLKTLGYTF.